This TCR beta chain was captured in a study of T-cell memory formation after mild COVID-19. Germline V gene lookup returns CDR1 MNHNY and CDR2 SVGAGI (reference sequence). V lost 5 bases, J lost 5 bases, and 10 bases lay in between. The CDR3 is 13 amino acids. Notes on this clonotype: Its specificity is unknown.

Study-level points and caveats: The main location of contracting CD4+ clones was CM and EM, and that of contracting CD8+ clones was EMRA. A subset of responding clones appeared in pre-infection memory, suggesting cross-reactive memory joined.

TCRdb reanalysed the 5' RACE reads using MiXCR and keeps one entry per CDR3 protein. The profile shows about 420,000 distinct CDR3 sequences, about a quarter of them singletons. The J gene is TRBJ1-5, the V gene TRBV6-6; D unresolved. The sequence was collected from an adult woman who had mild COVID-19 (a few samples of this study predate the infection). Cell type and time point are not known. Material: PBMCs or a T cell subset sorted from them (not recorded which). CDR3 sequence reads: CASSTLRDQPQHF. The CDR3 coding sequence is TGTGCCAGCAGTACCCTGAGGGATCAGCCCCAGCATTTT.